A single sample gave rise to the 3 T cell receptor beta chains below, sequenced in a study of T cells in women clearing cervical HPV infection. Using immunoSEQ multiplex PCR, the repertoire was profiled, and TCRdb retains in-frame clones only, with some absent. This table holds about 36,000 clones. The sequenced material came from blood buffy coat. All receptors come from a woman aged 18 to 75 with a cervical HPV16 infection that either progressed to CIN3+ or cleared (not recorded which).

Comment on this clone: Read sequence stops 3 residues before the CDR3 end, and the germline J gene provides the missing end. The chain has TRBV5-6 and TRBJ2-7, with no clear D. Trimming took 0 bases from V and 4 from J, leaving 14 bases between them. This CDR3 is 15 amino acids long. Germline CDR1 reads SGHDT; CDR2 reads YYEEEE. CDR3 in amino acids: CASSLDSTGRYEQYF. The CDR3 DNA, read in part, is TGTGCCAGCAGCTTGGATTCGACTGGCCGGTACGAG.

Of note for this clone: The read terminates 3 residues ahead of where the CDR3 ends, so the germline J gene completes it. This rearrangement joins TRBV27 to TRBJ2-3, with D perhaps TRBD1 or TRBD2 (5 bases each). V gave up 4 bases and J gave up 2 bases, with 16 bases separating them. Germline V gene sequence: CDR1 MNHEY, CDR2 SMNVEV (reference sequence). This CDR3 spans 16 amino acids. CDR3 protein: CASSSHSRGATDTQYF. The sequenced CDR3 bases are TGTGCCAGCAGTTCCCACAGTAGAGGGGCCACAGATACG.

A note on this clone: Read data end 3 residues before the CDR3 end; the end is taken from the germline J gene. V usage is TRBV20-1 and J usage is TRBJ2-3; D may be TRBD1 or TRBD2 (6 bases each). V gave up 6 bases and J gave up 2 bases, with 27 bases separating them. This CDR3 is built from 18 residues. Germline V CDR1 and CDR2: DFQATT, SNEGSKA (reference sequence). The CDR3 sequence is CSAPGSGVAGTYTDTQYF. CDR3 bases read: TGCAGTGCCCCTGGGTCGGGAGTGGCAGGGACATACACAGATACG.